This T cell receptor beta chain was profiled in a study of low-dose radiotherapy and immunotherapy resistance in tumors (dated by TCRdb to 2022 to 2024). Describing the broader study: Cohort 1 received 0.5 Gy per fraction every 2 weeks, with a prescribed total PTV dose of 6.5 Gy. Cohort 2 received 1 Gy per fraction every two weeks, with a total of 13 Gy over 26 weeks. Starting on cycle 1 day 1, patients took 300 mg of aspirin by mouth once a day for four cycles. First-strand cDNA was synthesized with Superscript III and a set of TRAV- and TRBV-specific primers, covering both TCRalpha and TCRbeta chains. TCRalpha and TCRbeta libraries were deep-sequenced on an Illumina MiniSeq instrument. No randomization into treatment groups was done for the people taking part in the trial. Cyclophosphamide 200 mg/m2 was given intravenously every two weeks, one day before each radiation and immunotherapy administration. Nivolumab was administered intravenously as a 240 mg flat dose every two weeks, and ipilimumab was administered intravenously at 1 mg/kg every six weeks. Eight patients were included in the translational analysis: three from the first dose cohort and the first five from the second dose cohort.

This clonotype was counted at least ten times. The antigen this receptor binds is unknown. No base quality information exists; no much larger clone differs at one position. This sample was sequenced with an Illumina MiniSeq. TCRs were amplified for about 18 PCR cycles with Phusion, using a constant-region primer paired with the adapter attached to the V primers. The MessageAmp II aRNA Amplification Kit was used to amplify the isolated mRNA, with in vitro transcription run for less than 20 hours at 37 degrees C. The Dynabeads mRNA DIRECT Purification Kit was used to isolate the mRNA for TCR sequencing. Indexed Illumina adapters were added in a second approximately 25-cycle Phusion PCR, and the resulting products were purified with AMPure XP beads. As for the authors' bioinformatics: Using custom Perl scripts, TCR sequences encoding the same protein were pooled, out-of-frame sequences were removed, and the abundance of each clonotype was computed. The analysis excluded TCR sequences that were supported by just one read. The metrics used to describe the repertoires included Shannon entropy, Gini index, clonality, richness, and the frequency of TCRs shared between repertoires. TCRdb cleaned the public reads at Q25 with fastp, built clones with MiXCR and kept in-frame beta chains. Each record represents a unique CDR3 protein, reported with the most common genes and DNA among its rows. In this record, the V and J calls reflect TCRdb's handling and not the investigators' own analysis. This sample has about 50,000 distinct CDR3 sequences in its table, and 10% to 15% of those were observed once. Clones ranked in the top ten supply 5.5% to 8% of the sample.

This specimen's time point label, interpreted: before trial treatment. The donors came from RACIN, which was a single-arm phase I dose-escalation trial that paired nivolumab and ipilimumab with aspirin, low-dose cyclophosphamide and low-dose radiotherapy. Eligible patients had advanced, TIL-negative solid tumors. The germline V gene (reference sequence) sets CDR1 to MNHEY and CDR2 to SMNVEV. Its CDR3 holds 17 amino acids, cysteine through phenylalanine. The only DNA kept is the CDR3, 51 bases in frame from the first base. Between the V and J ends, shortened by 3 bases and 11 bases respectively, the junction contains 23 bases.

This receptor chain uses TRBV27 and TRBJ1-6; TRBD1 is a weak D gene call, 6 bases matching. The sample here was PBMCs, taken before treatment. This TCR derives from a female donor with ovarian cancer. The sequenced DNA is TGTGCCAGCAGTTTCCATGTGGGGGCAACAAGGGGGGCACCCCTCCACTTT. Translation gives CASSFHVGATRGAPLHF.